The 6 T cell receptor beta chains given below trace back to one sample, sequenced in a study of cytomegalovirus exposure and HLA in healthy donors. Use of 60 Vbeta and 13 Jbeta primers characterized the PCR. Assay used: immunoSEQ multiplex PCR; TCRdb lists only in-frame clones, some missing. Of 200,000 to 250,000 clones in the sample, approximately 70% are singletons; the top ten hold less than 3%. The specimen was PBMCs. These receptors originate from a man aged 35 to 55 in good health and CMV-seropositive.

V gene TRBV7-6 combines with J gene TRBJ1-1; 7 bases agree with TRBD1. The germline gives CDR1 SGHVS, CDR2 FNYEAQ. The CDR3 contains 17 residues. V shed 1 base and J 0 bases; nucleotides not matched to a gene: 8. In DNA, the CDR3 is TGTGCCAGCAGCTTAGGGGGGGACAGCTATATGAACACTGAAGCTTTCTTT. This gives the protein CASSLGGDSYMNTEAFF.

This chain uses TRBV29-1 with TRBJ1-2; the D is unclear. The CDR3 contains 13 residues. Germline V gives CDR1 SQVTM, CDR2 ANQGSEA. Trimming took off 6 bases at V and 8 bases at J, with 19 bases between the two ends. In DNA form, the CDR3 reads TGCAGCGTCCCTGACGGCCCCGGGTGGGGCTACACCTTC. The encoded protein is CSVPDGPGWGYTF.

CDR3 sequence (DNA): TGTGCCAGCAGCCCGGCCGGGGACGAGCAGTACTTC. This gives the protein CASSPAGDEQYF. This chain joins TRBV2 and TRBJ2-7; tentative D call: TRBD2 (5 bases). The germline gives CDR1 SNHLY, CDR2 FYNNEI. Trimming took off 6 bases at V and 5 bases at J, with 11 bases between the two ends. The CDR3 loop spans 12 amino acids.

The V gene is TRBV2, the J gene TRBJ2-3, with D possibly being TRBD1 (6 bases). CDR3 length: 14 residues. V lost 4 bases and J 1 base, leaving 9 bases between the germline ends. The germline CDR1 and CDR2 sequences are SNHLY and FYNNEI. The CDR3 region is CASSGDTRTDTQYF. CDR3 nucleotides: TGTGCCAGCAGTGGGGACACCCGCACAGATACGCAGTATTTT.

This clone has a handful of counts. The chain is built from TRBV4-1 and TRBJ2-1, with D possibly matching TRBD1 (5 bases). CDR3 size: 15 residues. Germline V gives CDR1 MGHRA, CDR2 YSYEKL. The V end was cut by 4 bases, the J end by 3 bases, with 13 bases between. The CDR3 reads CASSLLPGIYNEQFF. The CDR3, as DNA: TGCGCCAGCAGCCTACTCCCAGGGATCTACAATGAGCAGTTCTTC.

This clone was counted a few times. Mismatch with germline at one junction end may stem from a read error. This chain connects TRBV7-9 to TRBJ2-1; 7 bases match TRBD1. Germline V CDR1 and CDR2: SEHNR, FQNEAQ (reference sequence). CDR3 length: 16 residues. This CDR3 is CSSSLAPGQPYNEQFF. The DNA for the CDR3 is TGTTCCAGCAGCTTAGCCCCGGGACAGCCTTACAATGAGCAGTTCTTC.